This entry is about one T cell receptor (beta chain). The target antigen is unknown. This entry belongs to a study of cytomegalovirus exposure and HLA in healthy donors. Overall study results and limits: Cytomegalovirus-associated status was assigned to roughly 160 TCR beta chains. In a later analysis, TCR association rates varied by HLA locus: DRB1 most, HLA-C fewest.

The germline V gene encodes CDR1 MGHRA and CDR2 YSYEKL. The V and J ends lost 0 bases and 5 bases, in that order; junction bases with no gene match: 11. The length of the CDR3 is 17 residues. In nominal health when sampled, donors likely had unrecorded immune exposures nonetheless. The PCR ran on 60 Vbeta and 13 Jbeta primers. Profiled with immunoSEQ multiplex PCR; TCRdb holds only in-frame clones, not every one. The sample holds fewer than 250,000 clones, approximately 79% seen once. The sequencing sample was made of PBMCs. The TCR sequence derives from a woman aged 18-29 years in good health and CMV-seronegative. J is TRBJ2-5 and V is TRBV4-1; 8 bases align to TRBD1. The CDR3 region is CASSQEQGVGEAETQYF. The DNA for the CDR3 is TGCGCCAGCAGCCAAGAACAGGGGGTGGGAGAGGCGGAGACCCAGTACTTC.